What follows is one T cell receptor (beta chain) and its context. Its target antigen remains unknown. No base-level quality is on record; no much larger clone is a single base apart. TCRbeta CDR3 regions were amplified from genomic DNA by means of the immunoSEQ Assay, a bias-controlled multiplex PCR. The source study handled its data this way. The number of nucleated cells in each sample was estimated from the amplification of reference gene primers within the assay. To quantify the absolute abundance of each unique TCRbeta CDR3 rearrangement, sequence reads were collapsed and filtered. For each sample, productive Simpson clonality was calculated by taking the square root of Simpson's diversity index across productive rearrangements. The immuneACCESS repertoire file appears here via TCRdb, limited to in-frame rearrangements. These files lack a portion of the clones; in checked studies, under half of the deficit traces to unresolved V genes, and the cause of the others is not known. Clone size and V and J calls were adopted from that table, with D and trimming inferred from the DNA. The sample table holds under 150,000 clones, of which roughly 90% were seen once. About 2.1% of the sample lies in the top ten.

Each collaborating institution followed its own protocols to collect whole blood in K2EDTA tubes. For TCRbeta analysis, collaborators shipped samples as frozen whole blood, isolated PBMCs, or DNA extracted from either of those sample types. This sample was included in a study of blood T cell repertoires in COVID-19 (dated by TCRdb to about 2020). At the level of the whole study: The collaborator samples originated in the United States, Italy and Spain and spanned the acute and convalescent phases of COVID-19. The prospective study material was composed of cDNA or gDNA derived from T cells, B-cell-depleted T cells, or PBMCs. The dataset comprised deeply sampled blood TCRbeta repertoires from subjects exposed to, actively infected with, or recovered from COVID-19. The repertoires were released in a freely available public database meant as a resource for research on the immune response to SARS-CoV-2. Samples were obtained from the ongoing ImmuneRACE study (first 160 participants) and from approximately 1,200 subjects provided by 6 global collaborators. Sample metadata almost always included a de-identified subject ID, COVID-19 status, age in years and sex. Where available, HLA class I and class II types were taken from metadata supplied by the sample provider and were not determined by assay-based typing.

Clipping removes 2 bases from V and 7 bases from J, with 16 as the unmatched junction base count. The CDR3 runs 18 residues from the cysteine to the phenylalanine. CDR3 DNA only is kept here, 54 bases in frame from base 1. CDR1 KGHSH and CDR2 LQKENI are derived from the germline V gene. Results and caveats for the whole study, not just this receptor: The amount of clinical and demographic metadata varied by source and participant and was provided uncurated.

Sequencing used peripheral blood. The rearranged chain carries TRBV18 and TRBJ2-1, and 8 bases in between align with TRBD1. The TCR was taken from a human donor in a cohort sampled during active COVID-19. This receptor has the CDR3 CASSPNPSGTGVSNEQFF. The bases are TGTGCCAGCTCACCAAATCCCTCCGGGACAGGCGTTTCGAATGAGCAGTTCTTC. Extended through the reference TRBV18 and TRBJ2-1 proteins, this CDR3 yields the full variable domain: NAGVMQNPRHLVRRRGQEARLRCSPMKGHSHVYWYRQLPEEGLKFMVYLQKENIIDESGMPKERFSAEFPKEGPSILRIQQVVRGDSAAYFCASSPNPSGTGVSNEQFFGPGTRLTVL.